These 28 T cell receptor beta chains share one sample of origin, sequenced in a study of blood T cell repertoires in COVID-19. The data were produced by immunoSEQ multiplex PCR, yet TCRdb's version contains in-frame clones alone and is incomplete. The top ten hold around 20% of the sample, which has about 36,000 clones, roughly 87% seen once. Sequencing was performed on peripheral blood. The receptors stem from a man aged 55 to 70 with acute or convalescent COVID-19.

The V call is TRBV3-1 (or the pseudogene TRBV3-2), the J call TRBJ2-4; 9 positions match TRBD2. V gave up 4 bases and J gave up 7 bases; unmatched junction bases: 8. The V gene's germline CDR1 is LGHDT and CDR2 YNNKEL (reference sequence). The CDR3 consists of 15 residues. CDR3 coding DNA: TGTGCCAGCAGCCTCCTTAGCGGGAGATGGAACATTCAGTACTTC. Amino acid sequence: CASSLLSGRWNIQYF.

The V and J genes are TRBV5-1 and TRBJ2-1; the D gene is possibly TRBD2 (5 bases). CDR3 length: 13 amino acids. The V end lost 5 bases, the J end lost 8 bases, and 14 bases lay between the germline ends. CDR1 SGHRS and CDR2 YFSETQ come from the germline V gene. DNA of the CDR3: TGCGCCAGCAGGTCCGGGATCCGACATGAGCAGTTCTTC. It encodes CASRSGIRHEQFF.

This chain links TRBV29-1 with TRBJ2-1; 11 bases are a match to TRBD2. Germline V CDR1 and CDR2: SQVTM, ANQGSEA. J lost 9 bases, V lost 7 bases, and 8 bases had no gene match. The CDR3 is made up of 13 amino acids. The CDR3, as DNA: TGCAGCGCCGGTCTAGCGGGAGGCGGTGAGCAGTTCTTC. Protein sequence: CSAGLAGGGEQFF.

The V call is TRBV19, the J call TRBJ1-5, with 9 positions matching TRBD1. Germline V gene data show CDR1 as LNHDA and CDR2 as SQIVND (reference sequence). With V trimmed by 4 bases and J by 7 bases, 8 bases remained unmatched. There are 15 residues in the CDR3. The CDR3 sequence: CASSTGTGSGQPQHF. CDR3 in DNA: TGTGCCAGTAGTACGGGGACAGGGTCTGGGCAGCCCCAGCATTTT.

The chain carries TRBV9 and TRBJ2-5; 7 nucleotides line up with TRBD2. CDR1 and CDR2 (germline): SGDLS, YYNGEE. V shed 0 bases, J shed 1 base, and the junction held 3 bases outside the gene matches. There are 15 residues in the CDR3. In DNA form, the CDR3 reads TGTGCCAGCAGCGTAGGAGGCGGGAGCCAAGAGACCCAGTACTTC. Translating it yields CASSVGGGSQETQYF.

This chain joins TRBV5-1 and TRBJ1-2; D might be TRBD1 (6 bases). The CDR3 consists of 13 residues. V was shortened by 2 bases and J by 7 bases, with 12 bases between the two germline ends. In germline, CDR1 is SGHRS, CDR2 YFSETQ. The CDR3 DNA reads as TGCGCCAGCAGCTTCAACAGGGACCGTGGCTACACCTTC. Residues: CASSFNRDRGYTF.

The chain links TRBV6-4 to TRBJ2-1, with TRBD2 matching 9 bases. After removal of 6 bases from V and 6 bases from J, the junction contained 9 bases not matched to a gene. From germline, CDR1 is MRHNA and CDR2 SNTAGT. CDR3 length: 15 residues. The CDR3 coding sequence is TGTGCCAGCAGCCCTAGCGGGATGGGGGGCAATGAGCAGTTCTTC. Translating gives CASSPSGMGGNEQFF.

V is TRBV6-5 and J is TRBJ1-1, with TRBD1 as a possible D gene (5 bases). This CDR3 is built from 14 residues. With 4 bases removed from V and 4 bases from J, the gap between germline ends came to 13 bases. Germline lookup yields CDR1 MNHEY and CDR2 SVGAGI. The CDR3 region is CASSLRRGGTEAFF. In DNA, the CDR3 is TGTGCCAGCAGTTTGAGAAGGGGAGGCACTGAAGCTTTCTTT.

The V call is TRBV2, the J call TRBJ2-2, with 8 bases fitting TRBD1. The CDR3 has 19 residues. CDR1 and CDR2 from the germline V gene are SNHLY and FYNNEI. J was trimmed by 4 bases and V by 7 bases; bases with no gene match: 20. CDR3 sequence (DNA): TGTGCCAGCACCCTTCACCCCCTTGACAGGGGAATAAGCACCGGGGAGCTGTTTTTT. Its protein product is CASTLHPLDRGISTGELFF. The whole variable domain, remainder taken from reference TRBV2 and TRBJ2-2, is EPEVTQTPSHQVTQMGQEVILRCVPISNHLYFYWYRQILGQKVEFLVSFYNNEISEKSEIFDDQFSVERPDGSNFTLKIRSTKLEDSAMYFCASTLHPLDRGISTGELFFGEGSRLTVL.

The gene calls are TRBV7-9 and TRBJ2-2; maybe TRBD1 (6 bases). In germline, CDR1 is SEHNR, CDR2 FQNEAQ (reference sequence). Trimming left V 5 bases short and J 0 bases short, with 10 bases between. CDR3 length: 15 amino acids. Written as DNA, the CDR3 is TGTGCCAGCAGCCCCGGGACAACGAACACCGGGGAGCTGTTTTTT. Protein: CASSPGTTNTGELFF.

The chain has TRBV28 and TRBJ2-7; 7 bases are shared with TRBD1. V shed 4 bases, J shed 7 bases, and the junction held 13 bases outside the gene matches. Germline V gene sequence: CDR1 MDHEN, CDR2 SYDVKM. There are 15 residues in the CDR3. The CDR3 nucleotides are TGTGCCAGCAGTTCAAAACCGCCCACAGGGGTAGAGCAGTACTTC. This gives the protein CASSSKPPTGVEQYF.

This chain joins TRBV5-4 and TRBJ2-2, with a possible D match to TRBD2 (5 bases). Germline V gene sequence: CDR1 SGHNT, CDR2 YYREEE (reference sequence). The CDR3 spans 16 residues. Trimming pared 2 bases from V and 6 bases from J, leaving 17 bases between. In nucleotides, the CDR3 is TGTGCCAGCAGCTTTAGAGAGGGCATTACCTCCGGGGAGCTGTTTTTT. This translates into CASSFREGITSGELFF.

V is TRBV29-1 and J is TRBJ1-1; D gene ambiguous. CDR3 length: 11 residues. CDR1 is SQVTM and CDR2 is ANQGSEA in the germline V gene. V was shortened by 4 bases and J by 1 base, with 4 bases between the two germline ends. The CDR3 region has the DNA TGCAGCGTTGGGAGGAACACTGAAGCTTTCTTT. Amino acids: CSVGRNTEAFF.

This chain links TRBV28 with TRBJ1-2, with D hard to call. Trimming removed 7 bases from V and 4 bases from J, with 13 bases in between. This CDR3 has 13 amino acids. Per the germline V gene, CDR1 is MDHEN and CDR2 is SYDVKM. The CDR3 here is CASTRHPSYGYTF. The DNA of the CDR3 is TGTGCCAGCACCCGTCACCCCAGCTATGGCTACACCTTC.

Here the CDR3 DNA reads TGTGCCAGCAGCTTAGCAGGAGATATCACTGAAGCTTTCTTT. It is translated as CASSLAGDITEAFF. The J gene is TRBJ1-1, the V gene TRBV7-2; no clear D gene. Germline V CDR1 and CDR2: SGHTA, FQGNSA. Trimming took off 0 bases at V and 4 bases at J, with 9 bases between the two ends. The CDR3 extends over 14 amino acids.

The J gene is TRBJ1-3, the V gene TRBV10-3; 10 nucleotides line up with TRBD1. The CDR3 is 16 amino acids. The V gene's germline CDR1 is ENHRY and CDR2 SYGVKD. J gave up 0 bases and V 5 bases, and 4 bases lay outside the gene matches. In DNA form, the CDR3 reads TGTGCCATCAGTAACCGGGACAGGGGCTCTGGAAACACCATATATTTT. Translation gives CAISNRDRGSGNTIYF.

The chain combines TRBV11-2 with TRBJ2-1, with D uncertain. The ends were cut back, 10 bases at V and 6 bases at J, with 22 bases in the middle. CDR1 is SGHAT and CDR2 is FQNNGV in the germline V gene. CDR3 size: 15 residues. In DNA, the CDR3 is TGTGCCAACTCACCTCTGCCCCATTTAACCAATGAGCAGTTCTTC. It translates to CANSPLPHLTNEQFF.

The chain has TRBV5-4 and TRBJ2-3, with TRBD1 as a possible D gene (5 bases). V gave up 4 bases and J gave up 5 bases, with 11 bases separating them. CDR1 is SGHNT, CDR2 YYREEE, per germline (reference sequence). The CDR3 has 13 amino acids. The CDR3 DNA sequence: TGTGCCAGCAGCCCACGGACACTAGATACGCAGTATTTT. Its translation: CASSPRTLDTQYF.

CDR3 sequence: CASSTTTGLRNNEQFF. The CDR3 bases are TGCGCCAGCAGCACAACCACGGGACTAAGGAACAATGAGCAGTTCTTC. The rearrangement links TRBV5-1 to TRBJ2-1; 7 bases are a match to TRBD2. The CDR3 loop spans 16 amino acids. J was trimmed by 5 bases and V by 4 bases; bases with no gene match: 12. Germline lookup yields CDR1 SGHRS and CDR2 YFSETQ. Complete variable domain (other parts from reference TRBV5-1 and TRBJ2-1): KAGVTQTPRYLIKTRGQQVTLSCSPISGHRSVSWYQQTPGQGLQFLFEYFSETQRNKGNFPGRFSGRQFSNSRSEMNVSTLELGDSALYLCASSTTTGLRNNEQFFGPGTRLTVL.

The CDR3, as DNA: TGCGCCAGCAGTGAGTCGCGGACTGTGTCCCCAATGCAGTTCTTC. Its translation is CASSESRTVSPMQFF. The chain recombines TRBV10-2 with TRBJ2-1, with a tentative D call TRBD2 (5 bases). Germline V gene lookup returns CDR1 WSHSY and CDR2 SAAADI. This CDR3 comprises 15 residues. V was pared by 0 bases and J by 12 bases, with 18 bases between.

This rearrangement joins TRBV6-1 to TRBJ2-7; 10 bases align to TRBD1. The J segment lost 2 bases and the V segment lost 3 bases, leaving 4 bases of the junction unmatched. This CDR3 is 15 amino acids long. Germline CDR1 reads MNHNS; CDR2 reads SASEGT. The CDR3: CASSEEGTGAYEQYV. The CDR3 DNA sequence: TGTGCCAGCAGTGAGGAAGGGACAGGGGCCTACGAGCAGTACGTC.

The V and J genes are TRBV5-8 and TRBJ2-7, with 8 bases aligning to TRBD2. Germline V gene lookup returns CDR1 SGHTS and CDR2 YDEGEE. V shed 2 bases, J shed 1 base, and the junction held 8 bases outside the gene matches. The CDR3 loop spans 16 amino acids. The CDR3 DNA reads as TGTGCCAGCAGCTTCCGGGGGGGCAGGGGATCCTACGAGCAGTACGTC. It encodes CASSFRGGRGSYEQYV.

The chain combines TRBV2 with TRBJ1-2; TRBD1 matches 7 bases. V gave up 5 bases and J gave up 5 bases; unmatched junction bases: 8. This CDR3 comprises 14 residues. Germline V gene sequence: CDR1 SNHLY, CDR2 FYNNEI. The CDR3 DNA follows: TGTGCCAGCAGTCCCACCCGGGACAGTTATGGCTACACCTTC. It translates to CASSPTRDSYGYTF.

This rearrangement joins TRBV24-1 to TRBJ2-2; possibly TRBD1 for D (5 bases). Germline V gives CDR1 KGHDR, CDR2 SFDVKD. This CDR3 region has 14 residues. The germline V and J ends were trimmed by 6 bases and 7 bases, with 14 bases remaining between them. CDR3 in DNA: TGTGCCACCAGTAGGAACAGGTTTGACGGGGAGCTGTTTTTT. It yields the protein CATSRNRFDGELFF.

This clone was counted only a few times. The chain has TRBV5-1 and TRBJ1-4; D might be TRBD1 (6 bases). CDR3 size: 16 residues. Germline V gives CDR1 SGHRS, CDR2 YFSETQ. Trimming left V 4 bases short and J 7 bases short, with 20 bases between. This CDR3 reads CASSPDPTGTSEKLFF. CDR3 DNA: TGCGCCAGCAGCCCGGACCCAACAGGGACGAGTGAAAAACTGTTTTTT. Drawing the rest from reference TRBV5-1 and TRBJ1-4, the complete variable domain is KAGVTQTPRYLIKTRGQQVTLSCSPISGHRSVSWYQQTPGQGLQFLFEYFSETQRNKGNFPGRFSGRQFSNSRSEMNVSTLELGDSALYLCASSPDPTGTSEKLFFGSGTQLSVL.

The chain carries TRBV19 and TRBJ1-6; 10 bases agree with TRBD1. The CDR3 consists of 15 residues. V shed 3 bases and J 6 bases; nucleotides not matched to a gene: 2. The V gene's germline CDR1 is LNHDA and CDR2 SQIVND (reference sequence). The CDR3 DNA follows: TGTGCCAGTAGTATGACAGGGGGCATTAATTCACCCCTCCACTTT. Its protein product is CASSMTGGINSPLHF.

V usage is TRBV2 and J usage is TRBJ2-1; D remains unclear. With 5 bases removed from V and 4 bases from J, the gap between germline ends came to 3 bases. This CDR3 region has 11 residues. CDR1 and CDR2 from the germline V gene are SNHLY and FYNNEI. CDR3 sequence reads: CASSLYNEQFF. The CDR3 bases are TGTGCCAGCAGTTTATACAATGAGCAGTTCTTC.

The chain combines TRBV19 with TRBJ1-2; the D gene is possibly TRBD1 (6 bases). This CDR3 comprises 15 residues. The ends were cut back, 5 bases at V and 8 bases at J, with 21 bases in the middle. Germline lookup yields CDR1 LNHDA and CDR2 SQIVND (reference sequence). The CDR3 protein is CASSGSPRDKRGYTF. The CDR3, as DNA: TGTGCCAGTAGTGGTTCCCCCCGGGACAAAAGGGGCTACACCTTC.